What follows describes a single TCR beta chain. The data belong to a study of PD-1 blockade in classical Hodgkin lymphoma. Germline V gene lookup returns CDR1 ENHRY and CDR2 SYGVKD. Trimming shortened V by 11 bases and J by 0 bases, and 8 bases separated the two germline ends. The length of the CDR3 is 12 residues. The method was immunoSEQ multiplex PCR; TCRdb's version includes in-frame clones alone and lacks a portion of them. This repertoire shows 75,000 to 100,000 clones, about 93% found once; its top ten account for 2%. Specified time point: cycle 4 day 1 (C4D1), after more than 5 weeks of nivolumab. Each of the patients experienced relapse following autologous stem cell transplantation, and their brentuximab vedotin exposure differed.

J is TRBJ1-3 and V is TRBV10-3; D gene uncertain. The source of this sequence is a human donor with classical Hodgkin lymphoma. The sequences come from peripheral blood mononuclear cells (PBMCs), collected before the fourth cycle of nivolumab. The CDR3 DNA follows: TGTGCCGTTTTGTCCTCTGGAAACACCATATATTTT. It encodes CAVLSSGNTIYF.